Below are 18 T cell receptor beta chains sequenced from a single sample in a study of T cell clonality in common variable immunodeficiency. Sequenced by immunoSEQ multiplex PCR; TCRdb stores in-frame clones only, minus some. The sample shows 50,000 to 70,000 clones, none of them appearing just once. Sequenced: peripheral blood mononuclear cells. The receptors come from a person between 18 and 69 years old in good health.

This clone was seen at least ten times. The DNA ends 3 residues before the CDR3 does, and the rest of the CDR3 is filled in from the germline J gene. The gene calls are TRBV5-1 and TRBJ2-2; possible D gene TRBD1, 6 bases. CDR3 length equals 16 residues. The germline V gene has CDR1 SGHRS and CDR2 YFSETQ. The V and J ends lost 0 bases and 0 bases respectively, with 9 bases between them. The covered CDR3 bases are TGCGCCAGCAGCTTGGATACAGGGTCGAACACCGGGGAG. Translated: CASSLDTGSNTGE. The full CDR3 protein reads CASSLDTGSNTGELFF. The whole variable domain, filled in from reference TRBV5-1 and TRBJ2-2, reads KAGVTQTPRYLIKTRGQQVTLSCSPISGHRSVSWYQQTPGQGLQFLFEYFSETQRNKGNFPGRFSGRQFSNSRSEMNVSTLELGDSALYLCASSLDTGSNTGELFFGEGSRLTVL.

This clone has more than one count but fewer than ten. The CDR3 end lies 3 residues beyond the end of the read and is filled in from the germline J gene. This rearrangement joins TRBV19 to TRBJ1-2; D uncertain. The germline V gene encodes CDR1 LNHDA and CDR2 SQIVND (reference sequence). The length of the CDR3 is 16 residues. Incomplete CDR3 DNA: TGTGCCAGTAGTGCCAACCCTAGCGCCACGACGGGCGAC. Residues: CASSANPSATTGD. The whole CDR3 is CASSANPSATTGDYTF.

This clone has ten or more counts. Incomplete CDR3 DNA: TGCGCCAGCAGCTTGGAGGGCAGCCGCGGGTCGGCC. It specifies CASSLEGSRGSA. The complete CDR3 sequence is CASSLEGSRGSALHF. The V gene is TRBV5-1, the J gene TRBJ1-6; D gene unclear. The DNA ends 3 residues before the CDR3 does, and the rest of the CDR3 is filled in from the germline J gene. This CDR3 contains 15 residues. CDR1 SGHRS and CDR2 YFSETQ come from the germline V gene.

This clone was seen at least ten times. The read terminates 3 residues before the CDR3 end, so the remaining end is supplied by the germline J gene. The chain joins TRBV19 to TRBJ1-3; D not certain. Trimming removed 4 bases at V and 3 bases at J, with 16 bases between. Per germline, CDR1 LNHDA and CDR2 SQIVND (reference sequence). This CDR3 has 16 residues. The covered CDR3 bases are TGTGCCAGTAGTAACCGCGCTATATCCGGTGGAAACACC. Its translation: CASSNRAISGGNT. The whole CDR3 sequence is CASSNRAISGGNTIYF.

At least ten counts were recorded for this clone. The read finishes 3 residues shy of the CDR3 end, and the germline J gene is used to complete it. The chain uses TRBV20-1 and TRBJ2-3, with 11 bases fitting TRBD2. CDR1 and CDR2 (germline): DFQATT, SNEGSKA (reference sequence). Unmatched junction bases numbered 4, after V lost 3 bases and J lost 2 bases. This CDR3 has 15 amino acids. CDR3 DNA (partial): TGCAGTGCTAGGGATAGCGGGGGGGCCACAGATACG. Residues: CSARDSGGATDT. The CDR3 as a whole reads CSARDSGGATDTQYF.

This clone occurred many times. The read ends 3 residues shy of where the CDR3 ends; the end is completed using the germline J gene. V gene TRBV6-1 combines with J gene TRBJ2-7, with TRBD2 matching over 14 bases. The trim removed 3 bases at V and 3 bases at J, leaving 1 base unmatched. The V gene's germline CDR1 is MNHNS and CDR2 SASEGT. This CDR3 is built from 15 residues. The part of the CDR3 DNA that was read is TGTGCCAGCAGTGAGGGACTAGCGGGAGTCTACGAG. It codes for CASSEGLAGVYE. The full CDR3 sequence reads CASSEGLAGVYEQYF.

For this clone: The read falls 3 residues short of the CDR3 end, and the missing part is taken from the germline J gene. The chain employs TRBV18 and TRBJ2-2; a weak D match, TRBD1 (5 bases). The germline gives CDR1 KGHSH, CDR2 LQKENI. This CDR3 contains 14 residues. The CDR3: CASSPSGKDEKLFF. CDR3 bases read: TGTGCCAGCTCACCATCAGGGAAGGATGAAAAG. The whole variable domain, remainder taken from reference TRBV18 and TRBJ2-2, is NAGVMQNPRHLVRRRGQEARLRCSPMKGHSHVYWYRQLPEEGLKFMVYLQKENIIDESGMPKERFSAEFPKEGPSILRIQQVVRGDSAAYFCASSPSGKDEKLFFGEGSRLTVL.

A note on this clone: The DNA ends 3 residues before the CDR3 does, and the rest of the CDR3 is filled in from the germline J gene. The chain couples TRBV5-1 to TRBJ2-5; 15 bases align to TRBD2. The CDR3 spans 16 residues. Unmatched junction bases numbered 5, after V lost 4 bases and J lost 4 bases. The germline CDR1 and CDR2 sequences are SGHRS and YFSETQ. The CDR3 protein is CASSRGTSGRTETQYF. The sequenced part of the CDR3 DNA is TGCGCCAGCAGCCGAGGGACTAGCGGGAGGACAGAGACC. Complete variable domain (other parts from reference TRBV5-1 and TRBJ2-5): KAGVTQTPRYLIKTRGQQVTLSCSPISGHRSVSWYQQTPGQGLQFLFEYFSETQRNKGNFPGRFSGRQFSNSRSEMNVSTLELGDSALYLCASSRGTSGRTETQYFGPGTRLLVL.

On this clone: The sequence runs out 3 residues before the end of the CDR3; the remainder is reconstructed from the germline J gene. This chain joins TRBV29-1 and TRBJ2-1; 7 bases fit TRBD2. CDR3 length equals 13 residues. Germline CDR1 is SQVTM and CDR2 is ANQGSEA. The J segment lost 4 bases and the V segment lost 7 bases, leaving 7 bases of the junction unmatched. The CDR3 spells CSGRLALYNEQFF. CDR3 DNA, as far as it was read: TGCAGCGGACGACTAGCTTTGTACAATGAG.

This clone was recorded a few times. The DNA read from the CDR3 is TGTGCCAGCAGCTTAGCAGCCTCTATCTCTCGAGGAAACACC. Translated, it gives CASSLAASISRGNT. The whole CDR3 region reads CASSLAASISRGNTIYF. The genes are TRBV7-2 and TRBJ1-3; D unclear. The read ends 3 residues shy of where the CDR3 ends; the end is completed using the germline J gene. Trimming took off 0 bases at V and 4 bases at J, with 16 bases between the two ends. The CDR3 loop spans 17 amino acids. CDR1 is SGHTA and CDR2 is FQGNSA in the germline V gene. Combining the CDR3 with reference TRBV7-2 and TRBJ1-3 gives the whole variable domain GAGVSQSPSNKVTEKGKDVELRCDPISGHTALYWYRQSLGQGLEFLIYFQGNSAPDKSGLPSDRFSAERTGGSVSTLTIQRTQQEDSAVYLCASSLAASISRGNTIYFGEGSWLTVV.

This clone has a count of ten or more. The observed sequence ends 3 residues before the CDR3 terminus, with the missing tail filled in from the germline J gene. The chain combines TRBV29-1 with TRBJ2-1, with 9 positions matching TRBD1. The V gene end was trimmed by 7 bases and the J gene end by 2 bases; junction bases not matched to a gene: 12. The V gene's germline CDR1 is SQVTM and CDR2 ANQGSEA. The CDR3 spans 16 residues. The covered CDR3 bases are TGCAGCGCCGCGGGACAGGGCCTCTCTACCTACAATGAG. The encoded protein is CSAAGQGLSTYNE. In full, the CDR3 reads CSAAGQGLSTYNEQFF.

This clone was recorded at least ten times. The observed sequence ends 3 residues before the CDR3 terminus, with the missing tail filled in from the germline J gene. The rearrangement links TRBV30 to TRBJ2-1; 13 nucleotides match TRBD2. Germline values: CDR1 GTSNPN, CDR2 SVGIG (reference sequence). The length of the CDR3 is 15 residues. V trimming: 3 bases; J trimming: 9 bases; junction bases outside the gene matches: 8. CDR3 bases read: TGTGCCTGGAGCCAAGGACTAGCGGGAGTCGGTGAG. Encoded protein: CAWSQGLAGVGE. The CDR3 in its entirety is CAWSQGLAGVGEQFF.

This clone was found many times. The CDR3 here is CSARGYISSYNEQFF. Incomplete CDR3 DNA: TGCAGTGCTAGAGGTTATATCTCCTCCTACAATGAG. The chain is built from TRBV20-1 and TRBJ2-1; D not certain. The CDR3 extends 3 residues past the end of the read, so its final part is completed from the germline J gene. The ends were cut back, 1 base at V and 0 bases at J, with 10 bases in the middle. Germline lookup yields CDR1 DFQATT and CDR2 SNEGSKA (reference sequence). The CDR3 sequence is 15 residues long.

In this sample, this clone turned up many times. The read halts 3 residues ahead of the CDR3 end, with the missing end drawn from the germline J gene. The chain links TRBV20-1 to TRBJ2-3; the D gene is possibly TRBD2 (7 bases). The CDR3 has 15 residues. Germline lookup yields CDR1 DFQATT and CDR2 SNEGSKA (reference sequence). The CDR3 bases that were read are TGCAGTGCTAGGTTCGAAGGGGGGGGGCAAGAGACG. Its translation: CSARFEGGGQET. Given in full, the CDR3 is CSARFEGGGQETQYF.

At least ten counts were recorded for this clone. The read halts 3 residues ahead of the CDR3 end, with the missing end drawn from the germline J gene. The genes are TRBV2 and TRBJ1-1; D might be TRBD1 (5 bases). The germline V gene encodes CDR1 SNHLY and CDR2 FYNNEI. The CDR3 has 14 amino acids. The CDR3 loop reads CASSEWGVTAKAFF. CDR3 DNA, as far as it was read: TGTGCCAGCAGTGAGTGGGGGGTAACAGCTAAA.

At least ten counts were recorded for this clone. The read ends 3 residues before the CDR3 terminus; that terminus is restored from the germline J gene. The chain has TRBV12-3 or TRBV12-4 and TRBJ1-2, with 7 bases aligning to TRBD1. The CDR3 totals 14 residues. V gave up 6 bases and J gave up 2 bases; unmatched junction bases: 6. The CDR3 is CASRPTGLNYGYTF. The part of the CDR3 DNA that was read is TGTGCCAGCAGACCGACAGGGTTGAACTATGGC.

This clone was found many times. Read data end 3 residues before the CDR3 end; the end is taken from the germline J gene. The chain couples TRBV3-1 (or the pseudogene TRBV3-2) to TRBJ2-3, with TRBD2 as a possible D gene (6 bases). Looked up from germline, CDR1 is LGHDT and CDR2 is YNNKEL (reference sequence). The CDR3 is 15 residues long. The V end was cut by 2 bases, the J end by 2 bases, with 11 bases between. The sequenced part of the CDR3 DNA is TGTGCCAGCAGCCAACGACTAGATCACACAGATACG. Its translation is CASSQRLDHTDT. The entire CDR3 protein reads CASSQRLDHTDTQYF.

A remark on this clone: The read stops 3 residues short of the end of the CDR3; the missing end is completed from the germline J gene. The chain is built from TRBV7-9 and TRBJ1-3; D uncertain. Germline CDR1 is SEHNR and CDR2 is FQNEAQ (reference sequence). The CDR3 contains 15 residues. With 2 bases removed from V and 2 bases from J, the gap between germline ends came to 10 bases. CDR3 bases read: TGTGCCAGCAGCTTACGCGGGGTTCCTGGAAACACC. Its protein is CASSLRGVPGNT. The CDR3 in full is CASSLRGVPGNTIYF.